What follows is one T cell receptor (beta chain) and its context. This clonotype appeared many times. What antigen it recognizes has not been identified. Nothing much larger sits one base from this clone, and base qualities are not available. The sample's treatment or condition label, decoded: allogeneic hematopoietic cell transplantation with graft depleted of TCRalphabeta T cells and CD19 B cells. TCRalphabeta/CD19-depleted allogeneic hematopoietic cell grafts were given to the transplant recipients, all of whom were children. Receptors were amplified or captured by PCR. The sequencer was an Illumina HiSeq 2500. TCR library preparation used molecular barcoding, with unique molecular identifiers applied to normalize quantification of the TCRbeta repertoire. TCRdb trimmed public reads at Q25 via fastp, called clones via MiXCR and kept in-frame beta chains. Under each unique CDR3 protein, matching rows form one entry showing the most common genes and DNA. Across this sample there are about 200,000 distinct CDR3 sequences, with about 7% seen only once. Of the sample, about 5.5% is held by the ten largest clones.

This record comes from a study of T-cell reconstitution after alpha-beta-depleted transplantation in children (dated by TCRdb to about 2016). As for the study more broadly: The study quantitatively tracked T-cell immune reconstitution after TCRalphabeta/CD19-depleted allogeneic hematopoietic cell transplantation in children using TCR repertoire profiling. Study-level results and caveats: The apparently early recovery of alphabetaT-cell counts about two months after transplant reportedly depended on only several hundred rapidly expanded clones that came from non-depleted graft cells. In some patients, the high TCRbeta diversity seen at day 60 was put down to recipient T cells and intrathymic progenitors that had survived conditioning. Over the following months the frequencies of hyperexpanded clones went down, and after one year T-cell counts and TCRbeta diversity were mostly credited to newly produced T cells.

At the junction V is shortened by 3 bases and J by 4 bases, with 9 bases in between. From a lookup of the germline V gene, CDR1 and CDR2 are MDHEN and SYDVKM. Taken from cysteine to phenylalanine, the CDR3 has 14 residues. Just the 42-base CDR3 DNA is kept, in frame starting at base 1. This receptor was obtained from a boy younger than 10 with acute lymphoblastic leukemia, due to receive a stem cell transplant. Rearrangement joined TRBV28 to TRBJ2-2, with the D gene not confidently named. This material consisted of PBMCs, taken before TCRalphabeta/CD19-depleted stem cell transplant. The DNA sequence follows: TGTGCCAGCAGTTTCGTGCGAGTCACCGGGGAGCTGTTTTTT. The encoded protein is CASSFVRVTGELFF.